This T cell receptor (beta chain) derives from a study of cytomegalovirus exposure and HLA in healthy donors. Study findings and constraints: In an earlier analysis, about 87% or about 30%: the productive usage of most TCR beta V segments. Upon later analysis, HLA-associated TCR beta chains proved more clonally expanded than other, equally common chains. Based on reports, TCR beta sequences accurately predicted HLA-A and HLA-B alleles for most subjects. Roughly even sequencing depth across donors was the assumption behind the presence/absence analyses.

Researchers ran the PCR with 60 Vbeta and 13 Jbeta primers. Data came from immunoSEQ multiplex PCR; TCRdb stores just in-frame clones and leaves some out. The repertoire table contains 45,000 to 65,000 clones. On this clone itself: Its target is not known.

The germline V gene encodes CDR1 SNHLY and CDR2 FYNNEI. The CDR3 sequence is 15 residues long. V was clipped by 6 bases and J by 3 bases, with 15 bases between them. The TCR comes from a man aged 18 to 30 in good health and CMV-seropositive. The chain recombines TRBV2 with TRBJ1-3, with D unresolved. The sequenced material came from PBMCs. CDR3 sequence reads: CASSLATPVGNTIYF. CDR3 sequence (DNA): TGTGCCAGCAGCTTAGCCACGCCGGTTGGAAACACCATATATTTT.